This T cell receptor beta chain is from a study of shared clonotypes between healthy human individuals (dated by TCRdb to the early 2020s). At the level of the whole study: The cohort included a few men and a couple of women between 18 and 49 years of age. For each donor, three plates each were used for CD4 naive and CD4 memory, two plates were used for CD8 naive, and one plate was used for CD8 memory. To estimate repertoire size and how much clonotypes are shared between individuals, the study performed deep sequencing of blood TCR repertoires from roughly five healthy adults. Libraries were prepared and TCR repertoires were sequenced by different laboratories using diverse techniques, in order to increase sequencing depth and limit assay-specific biases. Between about 0.94 and 10 billion PBMCs per donor were obtained by leukapheresis.

The germline V gene (reference sequence) provides CDR1 SEHNR and CDR2 FQNEAQ. From the cysteine through the phenylalanine, the CDR3 covers 12 amino acids. Just the 36-base CDR3 DNA is kept, in frame starting at base 1. Cut back by 5 bases and 0 bases, the V and J ends lie 5 bases apart. Using the deep immunoSEQ assay, multiplex PCR amplified TCR CDR3 regions from genomic DNA. Genomic DNA extracted from each cell subset was distributed evenly over all wells of several immunoSEQ 96-well plates, and each plate served as one replicate. For sorted subsets, 150 to 250 ng genomic DNA, equal to about 30,000 T cell genomes, was loaded into each replicate PCR. The purified libraries were quantified using a Qubit 3.0 fluorometer, sized with a Bioanalyzer 2100, and then quantified again using the KAPA Library Quantification kit. Every immunoSEQ 96-well plate was sequenced on a dedicated single-read 150-cycle Illumina NextSeq 550 flow cell. The authors' pipeline ran thus. The immunoSEQ output contained only junctional sequences without quality scores, so filtering could not match that applied to full-length reads. Sequences were annotated with PyIR, a Python wrapper for IgBLAST v1.9, using IMGT germline references to assign V/J genes and CDR3. Reads were removed for weak V/J assignments (E-value above 1e-6), missing CDR3, stop codons, out-of-frame junctions, or ambiguous translated residues. A V3J clonotype was defined by an identical inferred V gene, J gene, and CDR3 amino acid sequence. Percentage overlap between repertoires was calculated by dividing the number of shared unique clonotypes by the size of the smaller repertoire. Repertoire richness was assessed with RTK rarefaction, the Chao1 estimator, and Recon v2.1 estimates of unobserved clonotypes. For all TCRbeta clonotypes obtained by the gDNA method from several donors, generation probabilities were computed with OLGA. TCRdb mirrors the immuneACCESS table, restricted to in-frame sequences. Some clones are absent from its copies; in checked studies, under half trace to an unresolved V gene, and the reason for the others is unknown. The V and J calls and the clone size are those of that table, but D and trimming were determined from the DNA. The sample table lists around 2,000,000 clones, 85% to 95% of them with a count of one. About 1.5% of the sample rests with the top ten.

For the CD8 naive samples, CD45RO-negative cells were positively selected for CCR7, yielding a CD45RA+CCR7+ population from which TemRA cells were excluded. The donors were healthy, HIV-negative adults who had no recently reported acute infections or vaccinations. Every donor was a Caucasian adult residing in Nashville, Tennessee, USA. Blood was obtained by leukapheresis, after which PBMCs were separated by Ficoll-Histopaque density gradient centrifugation and cryopreserved in liquid nitrogen vapor phase. Purity and quantity of every magnetically sorted T cell population were checked by analytical flow cytometry. Genomic DNA was isolated from each sorted fraction and quantified by UV absorbance on a Nanodrop 2000c. The research as a whole found: Even with the large sequencing depth, rarefaction of the sorted-subset datasets indicated that sequencing was incomplete. Across a few donors, roughly 5.1% of naive CD4, 3% to 4% of naive CD8, under 2.5% of memory CD4, and approximately 0.42% of memory CD8 clonotypes were shared. Clonotypes shared by all four sorted-subset donors showed higher generation probabilities than non-shared clonotypes. Because the study included a small number of donors, the genetic and exposure-history diversity represented was limited. Naive subsets generally had larger estimated clonotype richness than memory subsets. Sampling was limited to blood, and TCR repertoires in tissue likely differ from TCR repertoires in blood. Pairwise subsampling indicated that sequencing depth was expected to affect the degree of clonotype sharing among donors.

Concerning this clone: The antigen it binds to is not known. Base qualities were left out, and no much larger clone turns up one base away. Other DNA sequences in the same sample also yield this CDR3.

The chain was built from TRBV7-9 and TRBJ2-7, with no D gene named confidently. The material sequenced was naive CD8+ T cells from PBMCs. The cell subset or site tag for this specimen amounts to: CD45RA+CCR7+. The origin of this receptor is a young man in good health. Some clones in this sample may be carry-over from other donors' samples. CDR3 sequence: CASSSTSYEQYF. The bases are TGTGCCAGCAGCAGTACCTCCTACGAGCAGTACTTC. The reference TRBV7-9 and TRBJ2-7 proteins fill in what lies around the CDR3, so the full variable domain reads DTGVSQNPRHKITKRGQNVTFRCDPISEHNRLYWYRQTLGQGPEFLTYFQNEAQLEKSRLLSDRFSAERPKGSFSTLEIQRTEQGDSAMYLCASSSTSYEQYFGPGTRLTVT.